Below, 21 T cell receptor beta chains from the same sample are listed, as sequenced in a study of molecular identifiers for immune sequencing clone quantification. One entry per CDR3 protein results from TCRdb running MiXCR on the PCR reads. The sample comprises roughly 320,000 distinct CDR3 sequences, 24% of which are singletons, and 0.65% to 0.75% rests with the top ten. Material: naive CD8+ T cells from blood, with Jurkat cell RNA spiked in. Subset described: FACS-sorted CD8+CD4-CCR7+CD45RA+ naive T cells. These receptors came from a human donor in good health. Some libraries in this study had Jurkat cell RNA spiked in.

This clonotype was seen many times. The rearrangement links TRBV24-1 to TRBJ2-3, with TRBD1 as a possible D gene (5 bases). CDR3 length: 14 residues. Trimming pared 9 bases from V and 0 bases from J, leaving 12 bases between. Germline V CDR1 and CDR2: KGHDR, SFDVKD. CDR3 region: CATVSSGSTDTQYF. DNA of the CDR3: TGTGCCACCGTGAGTTCAGGGAGCACAGATACGCAGTATTTT.

The rearrangement uses TRBV10-2 and TRBJ2-7; TRBD1 matches at 7 bases. This CDR3 has 12 amino acids. CDR1 is WSHSY and CDR2 is SAAADI in the germline V gene. Trimming removed 6 bases from V and 7 bases from J; junction bases left unmatched: 6. This chain's CDR3 is CASSPDRVEQYF. DNA for the CDR3: TGCGCCAGCAGCCCCGACAGGGTTGAGCAGTACTTC.

The sample holds one count of this clonotype. The chain couples TRBV12-3 or TRBV12-4 to TRBJ1-2; D remains ambiguous. V was cut by 7 bases and J by 6 bases, with 15 bases left in between. CDR3 length: 13 residues. The CDR3 nucleotides are TGTGCCAGCACCCCGCCCCGGACTGATGGCTACACCTTC. This codes for CASTPPRTDGYTF.

This clonotype showed up many times. V is TRBV7-2 and J is TRBJ2-3; D call uncertain. Trimming stripped 0 bases from V and 2 bases from J, with 9 bases between. The length of the CDR3 is 15 residues. Germline-derived CDR1 and CDR2 are SGHTA and FQGNSA. This CDR3 reads CASSLAGPVTDTQYF. As DNA, the CDR3 is TGTGCCAGCAGCTTAGCAGGTCCGGTCACAGATACGCAGTATTTT.

Comment on this clonotype: It may be a read error: a sequence one base away is much more abundant. The gene calls are TRBV18 and TRBJ2-4; 9 bases agree with TRBD2. CDR3 length equals 16 residues. Trimming removed 2 bases from V and 7 bases from J; junction bases left unmatched: 9. CDR1 and CDR2 (germline): KGHSH, LQKENI. DNA for the CDR3: TGTGCCAGCTCACCAGGGTTAGCGGGAGTTGATAACATTCAGTACTTC. It is translated as CASSPGLAGVDNIQYF.

This clonotype was detected ten times or more. This chain connects TRBV12-3 or TRBV12-4 to TRBJ2-2; D uncertain. The V end was cut by 5 bases, the J end by 7 bases, with 8 bases between. The CDR3 covers 12 residues. CDR3 residues: CASSQTYGELFF. The CDR3 DNA reads TGTGCCAGCAGTCAAACATACGGGGAGCTGTTTTTT.

This clonotype came up a few times. The chain joins TRBV28 to TRBJ2-3; 11 nucleotides align to TRBD2. The length of the CDR3 is 18 residues. The V segment lost 1 base and the J segment 0 bases; nucleotides outside the gene matches: 6. Per the germline V gene, CDR1 is MDHEN and CDR2 is SYDVKM. The CDR3 DNA sequence: TGTGCCAGCAGTTTATTAACTAGCGGGGGTTCTAGCACAGATACGCAGTATTTT. Its protein product is CASSLLTSGGSSTDTQYF.

In its sample, this clonotype was seen a few times. Its ends do not fully match the called genes, so a read error is possible. V and J are TRBV5-3 and TRBJ2-7, with 14 bases matching TRBD2. TRBV5-3 is classed as an ORF, of uncertain function. The CDR3 totals 17 residues. The CDR3 nucleotides read TGTGCCAGCAGCTCATCCGGGACTAGCGGGAGTGTATACGAGCAGTACTTC. Translation gives CASSSSGTSGSVYEQYF.

The genes are TRBV10-3 and TRBJ2-1; TRBD2 matches 9 bases. The CDR3 consists of 15 residues. The junction had 3 bases not matched to a gene; V was cut back by 3 bases and J by 3 bases. The V gene's germline CDR1 is ENHRY and CDR2 SYGVKD. CDR3 amino acids: CAISDPSGNYNEQFF. CDR3 coding DNA: TGTGCCATCAGTGACCCTAGCGGGAACTACAATGAGCAGTTCTTC.

The V and J genes are TRBV5-8 and TRBJ2-3; TRBD1 agrees at 8 bases. Germline values: CDR1 SGHTS, CDR2 YDEGEE. V was pared by 3 bases and J by 5 bases, with 5 bases of the junction left unmatched. The CDR3 consists of 14 residues. The DNA for the CDR3 is TGTGCCAGCAGCTGGGACAGGATGAAAGATACGCAGTATTTT. The encoded protein is CASSWDRMKDTQYF. Together with reference TRBV5-8 and TRBJ2-3, the CDR3 gives the full variable domain: EAGVTQSPTHLIKTRGQQATLRCSPISGHTSVYWYQQALGLGLQFLLWYDEGEERNRGNFPPRFSGRQFPNYSSELNVNALELEDSALYLCASSWDRMKDTQYFGPGTRLTVL.

Comments on this clonotype: A read error may be the cause here, since a much bigger clone is one base away. The rearrangement uses TRBV29-1 and TRBJ2-1; D not resolved. The CDR3 is 12 amino acids. Germline V lookup: CDR1 SQVTM, CDR2 ANQGSEA. In nucleotides, the CDR3 is TGCAGCGTTGAGCGCAGCACGGGTGAGCGGTTCTTC. Protein: CSVERSTGERFF.

This clonotype was detected only once. A single base separates this from a much larger clone, so it may be a read error. The rearrangement links TRBV4-3 to TRBJ1-5, with D perhaps TRBD1 (6 bases). The CDR3 sequence is 16 residues long. The germline V gene encodes CDR1 LGHNA and CDR2 YSLEER. The CDR3 DNA is TGCCCCAGCAGCCAAGATTCTTCAGGGGGCAATCAGCCCCAGCATTTT. Its translation is CPSSQDSSGGNQPQHF.

This clonotype has just a few counts. V gene TRBV20-1 combines with J gene TRBJ2-3, with a possible D match to TRBD1 (6 bases). This CDR3 region has 14 residues. V shed 5 bases and J shed 4 bases, with 16 bases lying between them. Germline lookup yields CDR1 DFQATT and CDR2 SNEGSKA (reference sequence). The CDR3 sequence is CSADKTGNADTQYF. The CDR3 coding sequence is TGCAGTGCTGATAAAACAGGGAATGCAGATACGCAGTATTTT.

Ten or more counts support this clonotype. The chain is built from TRBV28 and TRBJ2-1, with TRBD2 identical over 7 bases. Looked up from germline, CDR1 is MDHEN and CDR2 is SYDVKM. V lost 6 bases and J lost 5; bases outside the gene matches: 13. The CDR3 sequence is 16 residues long. The CDR3 spells CASSPARGLQDNEQFF. The CDR3 region has the DNA TGTGCCAGCAGCCCGGCTCGGGGACTACAAGACAATGAGCAGTTCTTC.

The CDR3 spells CASPGGGADTQYF. The CDR3 DNA sequence: TGTGCCAGCCCGGGGGGGGGGGCAGATACGCAGTATTTT. The chain is built from TRBV6-5 and TRBJ2-3; 8 bases are a match to TRBD2. J was trimmed by 4 bases and V by 8 bases; bases with no gene match: 5. Germline values: CDR1 MNHEY, CDR2 SVGAGI. The CDR3 is made up of 13 amino acids.

The sample holds many counts of this clonotype. The genes are TRBV7-2 and TRBJ2-1; 12 nucleotides match TRBD2. V shed 5 bases, J shed 7 bases, and the junction held 6 bases outside the gene matches. The CDR3 is made up of 15 amino acids. Germline V gene sequence: CDR1 SGHTA, CDR2 FQGNSA. The CDR3 DNA reads as TGTGCCAGCAGCCCGGGACTAGCGGGTACAAATGAGCAGTTCTTC. Residues: CASSPGLAGTNEQFF.

In its sample, this clonotype was seen many times. The rearrangement joins TRBV4-2 to TRBJ2-7; 9 positions agree with TRBD1. Per the germline V gene, CDR1 is LGHNA and CDR2 is YNFKEQ. After removal of 1 base from V and 2 bases from J, the junction contained 6 bases not matched to a gene. The CDR3 runs to 16 residues. CDR3: CASSQGFGTGTYEQYF. CDR3 nucleotides: TGTGCCAGCAGCCAAGGTTTCGGGACAGGGACCTACGAGCAGTACTTC.

As to this clonotype: It may be a read error: a sequence one base away is much more abundant. The chain links TRBV29-1 to TRBJ1-1, with D maybe TRBD1 (6 bases). CDR1 is SQVTM and CDR2 is ANQGSEA in the germline V gene. Trimming left V 5 bases short and J 7 bases short, with 14 bases between. The CDR3 loop spans 12 amino acids. The CDR3 protein is CSVYRETGEAFF. The CDR3 DNA reads as TGCAGCGTTTACAGGGAGACGGGTGAAGCTTTCTTT. Drawing the rest from reference TRBV29-1 and TRBJ1-1, the complete variable domain is SAVISQKPSRDICQRGTSLTIQCQVDSQVTMMFWYRQQPGQSLTLIATANQGSEATYESGFVIDKFPISRPNLTFSTLTVSNMSPEDSSIYLCSVYRETGEAFFGQGTRLTVV.

With regard to this clonotype: A single base separates this from a much larger clone, so it may be a read error. The chain is built from TRBV12-3 or TRBV12-4 and TRBJ2-3; 8 bases are a match to TRBD2. The CDR3 consists of 16 residues. With 6 bases clipped from V and 5 bases from J, the junction kept 13 bases outside the gene matches. DNA for the CDR3: TGTGCCAGCAGCCGCCCCGTCGGGGGGGTCAGAGATACGCAGTATTTT. This encodes CASSRPVGGVRDTQYF.

As regards this clonotype: The conserved phenylalanine or tryptophan normally closing the CDR3 is absent here, so this likely arose from a read error. CDR3 sequence (DNA): TGCAGTGCTAGAGATAGCGGAAAAAGCACAGATACGCAGTATTAT. Protein sequence: CSARDSGKSTDTQYY. J is TRBJ2-3 and V is TRBV20-1, with D possibly matching TRBD2 (6 bases). V shed 0 bases and J shed 0 bases, with 10 bases lying between them. Germline V CDR1 and CDR2: DFQATT, SNEGSKA (reference sequence). The CDR3 has 15 amino acids.

The table lists this clonotype with a count of one. A read error may explain this, as a much larger clone is one base away. The rearrangement links TRBV4-1 to TRBJ2-7; possible D gene TRBD2, 6 bases. Between the trimmed V and J ends, which lost 1 base and 6 bases, there was a span of 19 bases. The CDR3 runs 16 residues. The V gene's germline CDR1 is MGHRA and CDR2 YSYEKL. CDR3 bases: TGCGCCAGCAGCCAAGGCAGGGACCCTTTGGGAGGCGAGCAGTACTTC. It is translated as CASSQGRDPLGGEQYF.